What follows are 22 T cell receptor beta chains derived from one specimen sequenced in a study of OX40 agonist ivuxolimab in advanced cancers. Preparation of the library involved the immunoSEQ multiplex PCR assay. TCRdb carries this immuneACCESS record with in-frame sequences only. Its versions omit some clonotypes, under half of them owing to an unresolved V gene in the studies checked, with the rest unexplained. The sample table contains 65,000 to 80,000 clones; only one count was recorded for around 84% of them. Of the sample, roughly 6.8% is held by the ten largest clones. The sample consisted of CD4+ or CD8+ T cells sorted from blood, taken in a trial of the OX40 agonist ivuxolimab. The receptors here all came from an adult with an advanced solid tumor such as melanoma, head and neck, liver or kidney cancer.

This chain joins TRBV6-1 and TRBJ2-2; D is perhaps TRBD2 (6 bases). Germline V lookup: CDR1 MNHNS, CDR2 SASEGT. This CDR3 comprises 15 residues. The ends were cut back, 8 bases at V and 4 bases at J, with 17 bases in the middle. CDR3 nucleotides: TGTGCCAGCCAACCGGGACTGCAGCCCACCGGGGAGCTGTTTTTT. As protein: CASQPGLQPTGELFF.

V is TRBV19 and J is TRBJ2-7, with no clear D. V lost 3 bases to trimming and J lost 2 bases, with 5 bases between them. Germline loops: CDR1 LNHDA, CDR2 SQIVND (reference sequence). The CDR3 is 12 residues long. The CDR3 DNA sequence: TGTGCCAGTAGTATTGGTGCCTACGAGCAGTACTTC. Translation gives CASSIGAYEQYF.

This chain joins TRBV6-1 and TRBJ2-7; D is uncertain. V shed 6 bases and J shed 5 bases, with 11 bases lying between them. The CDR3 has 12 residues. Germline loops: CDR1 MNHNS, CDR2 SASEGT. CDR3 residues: CASSFYSDEQYV. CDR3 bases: TGTGCCAGCAGCTTCTACAGTGACGAGCAGTACGTC.

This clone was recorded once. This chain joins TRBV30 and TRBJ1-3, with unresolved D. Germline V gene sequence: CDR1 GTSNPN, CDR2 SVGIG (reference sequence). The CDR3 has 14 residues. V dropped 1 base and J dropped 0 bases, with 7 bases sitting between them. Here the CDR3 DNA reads TGTGCCTGGAGTGGAGGATACTCTGGAAACACCATATATTTT. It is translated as CAWSGGYSGNTIYF.

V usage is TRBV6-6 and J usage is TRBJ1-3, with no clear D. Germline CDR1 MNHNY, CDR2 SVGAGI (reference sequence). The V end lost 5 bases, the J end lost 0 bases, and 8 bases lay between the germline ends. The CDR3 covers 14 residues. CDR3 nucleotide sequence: TGTGCCAGCAGTCCACTCGGCTCTGGAAACACCATATATTTT. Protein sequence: CASSPLGSGNTIYF.

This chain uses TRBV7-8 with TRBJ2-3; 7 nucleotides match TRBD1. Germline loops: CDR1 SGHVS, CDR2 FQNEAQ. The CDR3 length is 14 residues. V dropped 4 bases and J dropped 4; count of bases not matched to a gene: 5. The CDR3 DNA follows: TGTGCCAGCAGCTCCCGACAGGGTTCAGATACGCAGTATTTT. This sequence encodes CASSSRQGSDTQYF.

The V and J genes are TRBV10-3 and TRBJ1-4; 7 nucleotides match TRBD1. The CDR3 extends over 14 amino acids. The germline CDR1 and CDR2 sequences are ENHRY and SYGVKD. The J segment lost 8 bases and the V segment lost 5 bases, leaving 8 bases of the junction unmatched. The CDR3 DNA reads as TGTGCCATCAGTCACGACAGGGTGGGAGAAAAACTGTTTTTT. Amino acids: CAISHDRVGEKLFF.

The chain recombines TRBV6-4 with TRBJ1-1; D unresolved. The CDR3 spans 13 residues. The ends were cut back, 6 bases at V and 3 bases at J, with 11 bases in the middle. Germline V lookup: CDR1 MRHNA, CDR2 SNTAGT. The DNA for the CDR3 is TGTGCCAGCAGCGAGGACGGGCACACTGAAGCTTTCTTT. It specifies CASSEDGHTEAFF.

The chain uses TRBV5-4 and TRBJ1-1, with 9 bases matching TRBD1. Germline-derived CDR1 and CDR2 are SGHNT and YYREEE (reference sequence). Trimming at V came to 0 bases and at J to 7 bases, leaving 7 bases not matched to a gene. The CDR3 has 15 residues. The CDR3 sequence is CASSLELGTGIEAFF. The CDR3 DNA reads TGTGCCAGCAGCTTGGAGCTCGGGACAGGGATTGAAGCTTTCTTT.

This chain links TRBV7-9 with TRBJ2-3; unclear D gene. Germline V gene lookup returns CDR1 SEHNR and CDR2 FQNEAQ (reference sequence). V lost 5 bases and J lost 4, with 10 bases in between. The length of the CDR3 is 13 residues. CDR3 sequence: CASSGTVADTQYF. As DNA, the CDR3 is TGTGCCAGCAGCGGAACGGTGGCAGATACGCAGTATTTT.

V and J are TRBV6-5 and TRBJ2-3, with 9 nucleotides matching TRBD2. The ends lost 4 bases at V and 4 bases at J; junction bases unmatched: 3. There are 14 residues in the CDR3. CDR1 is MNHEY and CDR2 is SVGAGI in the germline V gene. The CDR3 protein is CASSSGLASDTQYF. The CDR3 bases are TGTGCCAGCAGTTCGGGACTAGCTTCAGATACGCAGTATTTT.

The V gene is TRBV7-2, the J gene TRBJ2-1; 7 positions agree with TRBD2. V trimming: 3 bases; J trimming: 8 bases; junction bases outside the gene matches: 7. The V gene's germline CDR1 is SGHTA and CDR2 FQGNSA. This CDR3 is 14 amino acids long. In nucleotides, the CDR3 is TGTGCCAGCAGCTTTAACGGGAGGAGCGATGAGCAGTTCTTC. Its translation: CASSFNGRSDEQFF.

This CDR3 reads CASSQAESSYEQYF. CDR3 DNA: TGCGCCAGCAGCCAAGCGGAGTCCTCCTACGAGCAGTACTTC. The chain carries TRBV4-1 and TRBJ2-7, with D unclear. Per germline, CDR1 MGHRA and CDR2 YSYEKL. V was clipped by 1 base and J by 0 bases, with 7 bases between them. The CDR3 consists of 14 residues.

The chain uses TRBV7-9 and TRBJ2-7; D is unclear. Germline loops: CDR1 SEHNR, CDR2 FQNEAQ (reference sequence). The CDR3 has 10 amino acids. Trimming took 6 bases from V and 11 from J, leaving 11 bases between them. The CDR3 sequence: CASRGLGKYV. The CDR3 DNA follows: TGTGCCAGCAGGGGGTTGGGGAAGTACGTC.

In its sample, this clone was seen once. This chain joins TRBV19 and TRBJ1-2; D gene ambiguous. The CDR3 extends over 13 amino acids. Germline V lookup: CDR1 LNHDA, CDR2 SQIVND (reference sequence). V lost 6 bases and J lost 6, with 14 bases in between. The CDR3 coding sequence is TGTGCCAGTAGCCCGACGAGGAGGGATGGCTACACCTTC. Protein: CASSPTRRDGYTF.

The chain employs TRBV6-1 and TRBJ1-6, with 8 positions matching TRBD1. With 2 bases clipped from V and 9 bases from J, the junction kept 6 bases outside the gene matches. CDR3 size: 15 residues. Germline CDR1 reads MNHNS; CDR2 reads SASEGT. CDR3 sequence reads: CASSESRQGISPLHF. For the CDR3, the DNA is TGTGCCAGCAGTGAAAGTAGACAGGGGATTTCACCCCTCCACTTT.

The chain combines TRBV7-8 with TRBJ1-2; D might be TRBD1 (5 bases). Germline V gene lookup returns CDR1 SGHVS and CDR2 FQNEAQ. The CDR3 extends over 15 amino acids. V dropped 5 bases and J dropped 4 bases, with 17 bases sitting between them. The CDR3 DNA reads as TGTGCCAGCAGCGAGCCAGCCGGGACGATCTATGGCTACACCTTC. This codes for CASSEPAGTIYGYTF.

The CDR3 spells CASSSNHLVADTQYF. The CDR3 coding sequence is TGTGCCAGCAGCTCAAACCATCTCGTGGCAGATACGCAGTATTTT. The chain employs TRBV7-8 and TRBJ2-3, with D unresolved. The CDR3 contains 15 residues. V shed 4 bases and J shed 4 bases, with 15 bases lying between them. Germline V CDR1 and CDR2: SGHVS, FQNEAQ. The whole variable domain, filled in from reference TRBV7-8 and TRBJ2-3, reads GAGVSQSPRYKVAKRGQDVALRCDPISGHVSLFWYQQALGQGPEFLTYFQNEAQLDKSGLPSDRFFAERPEGSVSTLKIQRTQQEDSAVYLCASSSNHLVADTQYFGPGTRLTVL.

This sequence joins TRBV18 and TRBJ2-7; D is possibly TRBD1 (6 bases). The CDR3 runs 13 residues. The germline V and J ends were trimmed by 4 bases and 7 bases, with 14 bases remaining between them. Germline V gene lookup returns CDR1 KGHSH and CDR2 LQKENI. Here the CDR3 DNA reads TGTGCCAGCTCACTACCAGGGGCGGAGGAGCAGTACGTC. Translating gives CASSLPGAEEQYV.

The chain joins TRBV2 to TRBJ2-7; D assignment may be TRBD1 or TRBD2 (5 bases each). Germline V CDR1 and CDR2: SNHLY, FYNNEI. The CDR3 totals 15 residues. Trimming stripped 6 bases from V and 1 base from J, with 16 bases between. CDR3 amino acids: CASRNRDVASYEQYF. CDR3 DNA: TGTGCCAGCAGAAACCGGGACGTAGCATCCTACGAGCAGTACTTC.

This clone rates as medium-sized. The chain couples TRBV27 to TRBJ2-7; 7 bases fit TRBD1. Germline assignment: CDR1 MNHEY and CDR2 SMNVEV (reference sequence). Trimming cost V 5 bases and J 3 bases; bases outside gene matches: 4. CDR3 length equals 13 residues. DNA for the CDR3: TGTGCCAGCAGTAGGGGACAGAACTACGAGCAGTACGTC. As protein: CASSRGQNYEQYV.

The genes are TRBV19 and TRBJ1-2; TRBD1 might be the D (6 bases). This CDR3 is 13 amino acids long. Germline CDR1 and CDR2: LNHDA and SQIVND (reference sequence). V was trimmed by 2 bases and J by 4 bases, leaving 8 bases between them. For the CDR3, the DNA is TGTGCCAGTAGTATAAGCAGGGGCTATGGCTACACCTTC. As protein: CASSISRGYGYTF.